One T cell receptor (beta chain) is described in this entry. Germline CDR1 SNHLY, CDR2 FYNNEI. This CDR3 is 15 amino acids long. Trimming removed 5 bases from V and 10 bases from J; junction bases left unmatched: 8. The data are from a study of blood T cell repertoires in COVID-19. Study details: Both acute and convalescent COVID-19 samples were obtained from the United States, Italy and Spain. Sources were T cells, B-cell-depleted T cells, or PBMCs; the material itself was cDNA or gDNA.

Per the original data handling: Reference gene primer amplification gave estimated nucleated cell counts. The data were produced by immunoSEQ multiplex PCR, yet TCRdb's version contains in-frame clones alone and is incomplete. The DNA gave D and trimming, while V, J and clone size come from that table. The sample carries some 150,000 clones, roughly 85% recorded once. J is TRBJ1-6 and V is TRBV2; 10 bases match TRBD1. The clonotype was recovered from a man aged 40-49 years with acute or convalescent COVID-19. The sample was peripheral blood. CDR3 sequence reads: CASSPGTGARSPLHF. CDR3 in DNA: TGTGCCAGCAGTCCCGGGACAGGGGCCAGGTCACCCCTCCACTTT. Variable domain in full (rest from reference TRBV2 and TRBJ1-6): EPEVTQTPSHQVTQMGQEVILRCVPISNHLYFYWYRQILGQKVEFLVSFYNNEISEKSEIFDDQFSVERPDGSNFTLKIRSTKLEDSAMYFCASSPGTGARSPLHFGNGTRLTVT.